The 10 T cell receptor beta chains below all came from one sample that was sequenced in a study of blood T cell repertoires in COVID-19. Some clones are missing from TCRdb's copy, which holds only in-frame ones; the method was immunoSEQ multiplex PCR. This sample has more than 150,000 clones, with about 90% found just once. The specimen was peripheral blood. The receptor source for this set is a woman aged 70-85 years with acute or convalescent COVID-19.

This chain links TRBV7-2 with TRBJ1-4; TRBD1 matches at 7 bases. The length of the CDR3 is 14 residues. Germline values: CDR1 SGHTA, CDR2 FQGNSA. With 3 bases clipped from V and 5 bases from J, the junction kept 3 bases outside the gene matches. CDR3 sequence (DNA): TGTGCCAGCAGCTTGGACAGGAACAATGAAAAACTGTTTTTT. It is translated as CASSLDRNNEKLFF.

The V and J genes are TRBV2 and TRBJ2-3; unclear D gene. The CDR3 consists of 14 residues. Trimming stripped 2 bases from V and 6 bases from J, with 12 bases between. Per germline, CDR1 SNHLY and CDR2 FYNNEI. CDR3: CASSEWLSLDTQYF. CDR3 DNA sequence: TGTGCCAGCAGTGAATGGCTGTCGTTGGATACGCAGTATTTT. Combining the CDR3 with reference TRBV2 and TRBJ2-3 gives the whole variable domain EPEVTQTPSHQVTQMGQEVILRCVPISNHLYFYWYRQILGQKVEFLVSFYNNEISEKSEIFDDQFSVERPDGSNFTLKIRSTKLEDSAMYFCASSEWLSLDTQYFGPGTRLTVL.

The CDR3: CASSSATRGNGGYTF. The DNA for the CDR3 is TGTGCCAGTAGTTCCGCCACGCGGGGCAATGGTGGCTACACCTTC. The gene calls are TRBV19 and TRBJ1-2; D is perhaps TRBD1 (5 bases). The germline V and J ends were trimmed by 5 bases and 7 bases, with 20 bases remaining between them. Germline V gene data show CDR1 as LNHDA and CDR2 as SQIVND (reference sequence). The CDR3 length is 15 residues.

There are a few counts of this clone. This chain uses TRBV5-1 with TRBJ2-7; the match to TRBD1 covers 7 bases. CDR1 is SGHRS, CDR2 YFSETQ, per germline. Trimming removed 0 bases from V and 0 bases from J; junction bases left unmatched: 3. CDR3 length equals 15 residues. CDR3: CASSLVWDSSYEQYF. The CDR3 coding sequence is TGCGCCAGCAGCTTGGTGTGGGACAGCTCCTACGAGCAGTACTTC.

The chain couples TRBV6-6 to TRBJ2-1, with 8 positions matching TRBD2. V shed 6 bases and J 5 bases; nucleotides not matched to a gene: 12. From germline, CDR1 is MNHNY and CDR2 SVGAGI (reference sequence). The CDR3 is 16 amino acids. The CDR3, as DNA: TGTGCCAGCAGCGCGGCCCTGGCGGGAGGAAACAATGAGCAGTTCTTC. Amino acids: CASSAALAGGNNEQFF.

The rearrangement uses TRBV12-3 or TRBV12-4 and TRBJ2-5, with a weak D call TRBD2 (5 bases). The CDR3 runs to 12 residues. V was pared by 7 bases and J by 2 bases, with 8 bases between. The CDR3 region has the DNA TGTGCCAGCACCCGGGGTCAAGAGACCCAGTACTTC. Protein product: CASTRGQETQYF.

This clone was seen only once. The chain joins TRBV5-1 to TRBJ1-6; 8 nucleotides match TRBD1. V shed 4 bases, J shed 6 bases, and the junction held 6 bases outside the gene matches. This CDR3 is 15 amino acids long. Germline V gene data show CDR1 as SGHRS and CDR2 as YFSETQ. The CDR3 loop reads CASSRTGTGNSPLHF. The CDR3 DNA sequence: TGCGCCAGCAGCAGGACCGGGACAGGTAATTCACCCCTCCACTTT.

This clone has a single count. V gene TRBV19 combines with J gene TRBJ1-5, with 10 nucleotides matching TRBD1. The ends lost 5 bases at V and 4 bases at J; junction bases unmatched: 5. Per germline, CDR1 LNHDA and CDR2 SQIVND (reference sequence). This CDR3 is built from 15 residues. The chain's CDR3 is CASSEDRGVNQPQHF. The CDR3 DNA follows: TGTGCCAGTAGTGAGGACAGGGGGGTAAATCAGCCCCAGCATTTT. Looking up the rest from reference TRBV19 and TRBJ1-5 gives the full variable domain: DGGITQSPKYLFRKEGQNVTLSCEQNLNHDAMYWYRQDPGQGLRLIYYSQIVNDFQKGDIAEGYSVSREKKESFPLTVTSAQKNPTAFYLCASSEDRGVNQPQHFGDGTRLSIL.

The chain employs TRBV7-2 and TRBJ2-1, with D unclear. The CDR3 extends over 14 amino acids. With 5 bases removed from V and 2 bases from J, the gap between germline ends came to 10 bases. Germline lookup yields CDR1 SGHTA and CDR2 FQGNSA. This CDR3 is CASSHAGPYNEQFF. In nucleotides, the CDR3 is TGTGCCAGCAGCCATGCAGGCCCCTACAATGAGCAGTTCTTC.

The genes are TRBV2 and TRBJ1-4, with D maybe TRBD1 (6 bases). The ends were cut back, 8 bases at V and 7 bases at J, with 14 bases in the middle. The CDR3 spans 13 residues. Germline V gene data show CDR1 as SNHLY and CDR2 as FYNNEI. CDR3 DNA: TGTGCCAGCGCTTACAGGGTCGGTGAAAAACTGTTTTTT. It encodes CASAYRVGEKLFF.